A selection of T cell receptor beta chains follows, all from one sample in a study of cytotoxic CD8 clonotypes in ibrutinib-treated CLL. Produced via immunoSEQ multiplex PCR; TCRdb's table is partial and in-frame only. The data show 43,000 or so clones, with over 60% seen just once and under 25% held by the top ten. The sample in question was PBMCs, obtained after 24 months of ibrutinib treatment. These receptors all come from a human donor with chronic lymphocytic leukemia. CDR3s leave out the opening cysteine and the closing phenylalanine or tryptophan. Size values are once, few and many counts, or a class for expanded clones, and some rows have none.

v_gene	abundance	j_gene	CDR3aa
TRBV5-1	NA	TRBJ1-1	ASSLGGGGESF
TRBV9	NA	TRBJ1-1	ASSVGGQNTEAF
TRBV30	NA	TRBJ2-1	AWSVLAGLGPNEQF
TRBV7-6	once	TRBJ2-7	ASSFGRAYEQY
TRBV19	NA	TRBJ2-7	ASSIVWGAYEQY
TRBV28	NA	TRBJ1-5	ASSYSNQPQH
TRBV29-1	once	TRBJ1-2	SVDGQANYGYT
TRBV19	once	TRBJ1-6	ASSGGAGNSPLH
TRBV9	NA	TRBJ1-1	ASSVVAENTEAF
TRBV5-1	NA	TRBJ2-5	ASSLVGQETQY
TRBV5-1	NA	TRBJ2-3	ASSFTDASTDTQY
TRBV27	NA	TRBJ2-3	ASSFVGRVKTDTQY
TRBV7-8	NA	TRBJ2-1	ASSSWTSSSNEQF
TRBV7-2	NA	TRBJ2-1	ASRSRPGQGTYNEQF
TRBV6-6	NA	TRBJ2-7	ASSYSTLNEQY
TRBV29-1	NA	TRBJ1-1	SVETGAAAF
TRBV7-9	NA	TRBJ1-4	ASSFRDRGNEKLF
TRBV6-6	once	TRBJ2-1	ASGGLGYNEQF
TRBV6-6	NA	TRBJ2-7	ASSWAGTYEQY
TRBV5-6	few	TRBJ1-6	ASSSPTGQGRTPLH
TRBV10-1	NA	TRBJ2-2	ASREGGNTGELF
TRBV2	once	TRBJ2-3	ASSRGLASADTQY
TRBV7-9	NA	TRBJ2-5	ASSLGGLWETQY
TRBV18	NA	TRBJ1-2	ASSRDSYGYT
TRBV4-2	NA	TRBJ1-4	ASSQEGTGSNEKLF
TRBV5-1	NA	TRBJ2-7	ASSFGGVAYEQY
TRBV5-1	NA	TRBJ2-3	ASSLGTEGVHTQY
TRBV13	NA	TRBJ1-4	ASSLWGRGEKLF
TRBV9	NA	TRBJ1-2	ASSRTANYGYT